This entry lists 3 T cell receptor beta chains sequenced from one sample in a study of blood T cell repertoires in COVID-19. This table comes from immunoSEQ multiplex PCR, and its TCRdb copy is limited to in-frame clones, with some not included. The repertoire has some 450,000 clones, 88% of them found once; the top ten carry approximately 12%. Sequencing was done on a sample of peripheral blood. The receptors originated from a woman aged 45 to 65 with COVID-19, enrolled during active disease.

The CDR3: CASSPGDGGAGDTQYF. The CDR3 region has the DNA TGCGCCAGCAGCCCTGGGGACGGGGGGGCAGGAGATACGCAGTATTTT. The J gene is TRBJ2-3, the V gene TRBV5-1; 8 nucleotides line up with TRBD2. CDR1 SGHRS and CDR2 YFSETQ come from the germline V gene. This CDR3 spans 16 amino acids. V gave up 4 bases and J gave up 5 bases; unmatched junction bases: 12.

The chain recombines TRBV12-5 with TRBJ1-2; a possible D gene is TRBD1 (5 bases). The CDR3 is 15 residues long. Trimming cost V 1 base and J 3 bases, with 12 bases left between them. The germline gives CDR1 LGHNT, CDR2 FRNRAP. This chain's CDR3 is CASGLERGDYYGYTF. CDR3 DNA: TGTGCTAGTGGTTTGGAACGGGGGGATTACTATGGCTACACCTTC.

The J gene is TRBJ2-3, the V gene TRBV11-3; D might be TRBD2 (5 bases). Germline V gives CDR1 SGHNT, CDR2 YENEEA. Trimming removed 1 base from V and 5 bases from J, with 7 bases in between. This CDR3 region has 13 residues. Here the CDR3 reads CASSLAGRDTQYF. The CDR3 DNA reads as TGTGCCAGCAGCTTAGCTGGGAGAGATACGCAGTATTTT.